This T cell receptor beta chain was sequenced in a study of radiation and T cells in renal cell carcinoma. The data were produced by immunoSEQ multiplex PCR, yet TCRdb's version contains in-frame clones alone and is incomplete. The table has tens of thousands of clones, about 80% seen once. Stated time point: blood 2 weeks post-SBRT. Treatment: 15 Gy SBRT to primary tumor, nephrectomy 4 weeks later. Serial blood draws occurred at baseline and 2 and 4 weeks post-SBRT. This renal cell carcinoma was of the clear cell type. Points on this clone: Its target is unknown.

Findings and limits, study-wide: Top tumor clonotypes rose in blood 2 weeks post-radiation, then contracted.

The sample consisted of blood, taken from a patient whose treatment included radiotherapy and nephrectomy. The sequence derives from an older woman with renal cell carcinoma.

CDR3 nucleotide sequence: TGTGCCAGCAGCGCAGGGGGAGTCTATGGCTACACCTTC. Translated, it gives CASSAGGVYGYTF. The chain couples TRBV9 to TRBJ1-2; 7 bases align to TRBD1. V lost 3 bases to trimming and J lost 4 bases; unmatched junction nucleotides: 3. This CDR3 is built from 13 residues. Per the germline V gene, CDR1 is SGDLS and CDR2 is YYNGEE.